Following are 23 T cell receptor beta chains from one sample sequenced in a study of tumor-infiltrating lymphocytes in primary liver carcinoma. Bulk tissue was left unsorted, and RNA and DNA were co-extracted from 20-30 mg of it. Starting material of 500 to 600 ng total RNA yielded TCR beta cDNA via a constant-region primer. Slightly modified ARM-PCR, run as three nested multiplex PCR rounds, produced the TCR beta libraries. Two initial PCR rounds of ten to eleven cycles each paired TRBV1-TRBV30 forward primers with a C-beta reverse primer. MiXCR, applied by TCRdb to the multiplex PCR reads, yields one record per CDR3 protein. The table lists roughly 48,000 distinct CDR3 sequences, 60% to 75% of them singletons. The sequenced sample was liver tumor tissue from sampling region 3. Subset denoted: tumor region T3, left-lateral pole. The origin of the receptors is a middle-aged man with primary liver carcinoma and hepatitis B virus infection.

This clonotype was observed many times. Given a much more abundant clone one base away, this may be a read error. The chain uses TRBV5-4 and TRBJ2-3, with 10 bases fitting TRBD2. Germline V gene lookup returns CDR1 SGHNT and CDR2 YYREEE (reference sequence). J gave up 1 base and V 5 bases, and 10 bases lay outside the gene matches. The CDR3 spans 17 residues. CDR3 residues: CASSTITGTSGTDTQYF. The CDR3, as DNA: TGTGCCAGCAGTACGATAACTGGGACTAGCGGCACAGATACGCAGTATTTT.

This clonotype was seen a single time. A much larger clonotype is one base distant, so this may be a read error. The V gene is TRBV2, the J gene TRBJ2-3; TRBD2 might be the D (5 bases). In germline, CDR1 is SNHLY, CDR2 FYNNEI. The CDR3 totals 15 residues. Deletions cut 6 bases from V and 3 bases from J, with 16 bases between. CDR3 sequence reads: CASRTPLGETDTQYF. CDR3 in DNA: TGTGCCAGCAGGACCCCTCTGGGAGAAACAGATACGCAGTATTTT. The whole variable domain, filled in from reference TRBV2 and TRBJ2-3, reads EPEVTQTPSHQVTQMGQEVILRCVPISNHLYFYWYRQILGQKVEFLVSFYNNEISEKSEIFDDQFSVERPDGSNFTLKIRSTKLEDSAMYFCASRTPLGETDTQYFGPGTRLTVL.

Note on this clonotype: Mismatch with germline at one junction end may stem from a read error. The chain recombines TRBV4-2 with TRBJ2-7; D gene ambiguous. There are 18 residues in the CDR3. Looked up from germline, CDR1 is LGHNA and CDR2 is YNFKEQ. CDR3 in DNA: TGTGTCAGCAGCCAAGAACAGTCGGTAGCCATCCACTACTACAAGCAGTACTTC. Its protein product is CVSSQEQSVAIHYYKQYF.

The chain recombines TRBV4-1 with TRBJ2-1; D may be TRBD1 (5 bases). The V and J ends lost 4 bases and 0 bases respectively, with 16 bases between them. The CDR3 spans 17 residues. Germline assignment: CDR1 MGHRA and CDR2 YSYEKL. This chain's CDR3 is CASSRSLGAGSYNEQFF. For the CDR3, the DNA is TGCGCCAGCAGCCGTTCCTTAGGGGCCGGCTCCTACAATGAGCAGTTCTTC.

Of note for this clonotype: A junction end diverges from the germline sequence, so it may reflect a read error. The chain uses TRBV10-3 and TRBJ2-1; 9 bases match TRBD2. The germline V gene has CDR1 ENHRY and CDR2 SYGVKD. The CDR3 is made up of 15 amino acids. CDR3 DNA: TGTGTCATCAGTGTTGGAGCGGGAGGTCAAAATGAGCAGTCCTTC. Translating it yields CVISVGAGGQNEQSF.

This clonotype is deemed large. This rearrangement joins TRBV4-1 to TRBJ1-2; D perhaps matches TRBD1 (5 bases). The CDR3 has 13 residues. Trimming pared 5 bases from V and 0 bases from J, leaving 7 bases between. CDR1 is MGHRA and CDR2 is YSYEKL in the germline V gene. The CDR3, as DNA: TGCGCCAGCAGCGAGACAGCTAACTATGGCTACACCTTC. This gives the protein CASSETANYGYTF.

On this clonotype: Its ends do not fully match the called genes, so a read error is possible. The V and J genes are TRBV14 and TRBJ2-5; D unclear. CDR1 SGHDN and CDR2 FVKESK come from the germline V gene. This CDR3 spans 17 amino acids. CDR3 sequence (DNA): TGTGTCAGAAGCCAAGACCACGCCCCGGAGTTCCAAGAGACCCAGCACTTC. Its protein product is CVRSQDHAPEFQETQHF.

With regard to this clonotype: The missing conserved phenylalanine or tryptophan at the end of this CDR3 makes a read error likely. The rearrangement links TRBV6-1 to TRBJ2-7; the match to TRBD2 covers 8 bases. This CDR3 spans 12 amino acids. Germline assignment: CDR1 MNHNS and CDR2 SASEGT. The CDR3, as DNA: TGTGTCAGCACTGAATCTCGGGAGGGGCAGTACTTA. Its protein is CVSTESREGQYL.

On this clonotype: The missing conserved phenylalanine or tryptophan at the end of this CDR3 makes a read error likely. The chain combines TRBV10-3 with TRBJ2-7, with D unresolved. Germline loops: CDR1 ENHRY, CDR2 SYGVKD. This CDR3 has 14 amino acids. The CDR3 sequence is CAISESVASYEQYS. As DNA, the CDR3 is TGTGCCATCAGTGAGTCCGTAGCCTCCTATGAGCAGTACTCC.

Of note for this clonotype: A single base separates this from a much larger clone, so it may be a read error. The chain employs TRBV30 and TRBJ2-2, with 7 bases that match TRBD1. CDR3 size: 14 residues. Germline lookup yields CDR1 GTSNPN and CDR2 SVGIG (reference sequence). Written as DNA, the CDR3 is TGTGCCTTGAGTAAGGGGGCTTGGGACGGGGAGCTGTTTTTT. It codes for CALSKGAWDGELFF.

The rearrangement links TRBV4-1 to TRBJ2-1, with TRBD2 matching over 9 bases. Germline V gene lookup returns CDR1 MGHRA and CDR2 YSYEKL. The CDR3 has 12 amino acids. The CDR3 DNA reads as TGCGTTAGCAGCCAAGCGGGAGGTGAGCAGTTCTTC. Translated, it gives CVSSQAGGEQFF.

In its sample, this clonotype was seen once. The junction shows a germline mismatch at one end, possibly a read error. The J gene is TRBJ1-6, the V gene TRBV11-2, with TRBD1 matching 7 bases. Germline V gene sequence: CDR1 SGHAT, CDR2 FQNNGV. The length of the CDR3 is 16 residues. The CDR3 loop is CASSLLDRAYNSPLHF. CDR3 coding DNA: TGTGCCAGCAGTTTACTCGACAGGGCCTATAATTCACCTCTCCACTTT.

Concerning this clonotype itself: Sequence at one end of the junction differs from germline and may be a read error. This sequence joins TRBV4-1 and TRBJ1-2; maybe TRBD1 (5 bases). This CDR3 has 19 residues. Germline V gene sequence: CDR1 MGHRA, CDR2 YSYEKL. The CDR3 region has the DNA TGCGCCAGCAGCCAAGGTCGGGGACGTGAATGGATTACTAACTATGGCCACACCTTC. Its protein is CASSQGRGREWITNYGHTF.

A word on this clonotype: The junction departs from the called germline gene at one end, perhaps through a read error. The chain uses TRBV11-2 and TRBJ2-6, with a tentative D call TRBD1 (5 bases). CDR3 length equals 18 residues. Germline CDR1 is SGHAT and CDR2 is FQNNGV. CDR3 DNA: TGTGCCAGCAGCTTAGGGCCAGGGCACAGTTATGGGGCCAACGTCCAGACTTTC. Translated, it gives CASSLGPGHSYGANVQTF.

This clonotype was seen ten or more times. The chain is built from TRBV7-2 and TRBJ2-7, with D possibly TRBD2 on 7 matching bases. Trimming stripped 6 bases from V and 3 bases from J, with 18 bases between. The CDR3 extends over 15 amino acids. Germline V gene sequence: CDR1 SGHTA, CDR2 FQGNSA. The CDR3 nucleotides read TGTGCCAGCAGGCGGGAGCGGGACAACTTCTACGAGCAGTACTTC. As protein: CASRRERDNFYEQYF.

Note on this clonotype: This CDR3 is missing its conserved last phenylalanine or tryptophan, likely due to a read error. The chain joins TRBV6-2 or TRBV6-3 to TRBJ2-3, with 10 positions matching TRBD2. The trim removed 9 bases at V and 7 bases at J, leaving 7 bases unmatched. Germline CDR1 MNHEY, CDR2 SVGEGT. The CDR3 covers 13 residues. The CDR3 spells CASSWGLANTQYL. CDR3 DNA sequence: TGTGCCAGTAGCTGGGGACTAGCGAATACGCAGTATCTT.

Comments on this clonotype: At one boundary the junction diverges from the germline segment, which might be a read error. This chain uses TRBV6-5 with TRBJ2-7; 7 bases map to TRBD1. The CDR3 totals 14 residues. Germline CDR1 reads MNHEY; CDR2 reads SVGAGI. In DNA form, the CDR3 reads TGTGCCAGCCAACAGGAAGGGGGCTCCTATGAGCATTACTTC. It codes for CASQQEGGSYEHYF.

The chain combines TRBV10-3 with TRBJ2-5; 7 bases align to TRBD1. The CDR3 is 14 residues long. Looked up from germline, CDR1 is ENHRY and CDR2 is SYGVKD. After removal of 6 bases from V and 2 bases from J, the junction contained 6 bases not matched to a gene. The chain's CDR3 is CAISLGQCQETQYF. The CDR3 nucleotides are TGTGCCATCAGCTTGGGACAGTGTCAAGAGACCCAGTACTTC.

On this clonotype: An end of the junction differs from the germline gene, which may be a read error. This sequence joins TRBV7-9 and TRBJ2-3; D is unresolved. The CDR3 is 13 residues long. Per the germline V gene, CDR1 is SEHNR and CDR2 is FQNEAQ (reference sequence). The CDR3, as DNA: TGTGTCAGCAGCTTAGGAGTAGCAGATACGCAGTATTTT. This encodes CVSSLGVADTQYF. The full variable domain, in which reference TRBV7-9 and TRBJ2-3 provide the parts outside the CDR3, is DTGVSQNPRHKITKRGQNVTFRCDPISEHNRLYWYRQTLGQGPEFLTYFQNEAQLEKSRLLSDRFSAERPKGSFSTLEIQRTEQGDSAMYLCVSSLGVADTQYFGPGTRLTVL.

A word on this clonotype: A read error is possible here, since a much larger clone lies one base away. The CDR3 protein is CASRVGGRGQYF. CDR3 coding DNA: TGTGCCAGCAGGGTAGGGGGGCGCGGGCAGTACTTC. This chain uses TRBV28 with TRBJ2-7; possibly TRBD1 or TRBD2 for D (6 bases each). The CDR3 is 12 amino acids. Trimming took off 6 bases at V and 9 bases at J, with 15 bases between the two ends. Germline V lookup: CDR1 MDHEN, CDR2 SYDVKM.

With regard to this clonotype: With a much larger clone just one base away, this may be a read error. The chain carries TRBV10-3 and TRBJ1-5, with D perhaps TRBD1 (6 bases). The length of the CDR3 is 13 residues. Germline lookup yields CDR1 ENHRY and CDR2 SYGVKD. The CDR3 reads CAIQQGPNQPRHF. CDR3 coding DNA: TGTGCCATACAACAGGGCCCCAATCAGCCCCGGCATTTT.

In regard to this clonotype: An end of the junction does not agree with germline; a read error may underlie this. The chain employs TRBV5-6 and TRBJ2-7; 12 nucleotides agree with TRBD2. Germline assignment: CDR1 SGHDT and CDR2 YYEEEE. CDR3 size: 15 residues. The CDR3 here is CASSFGLAGYYERYF. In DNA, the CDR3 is TGTGCCAGCAGTTTCGGACTAGCGGGGTACTACGAGCGGTACTTC.

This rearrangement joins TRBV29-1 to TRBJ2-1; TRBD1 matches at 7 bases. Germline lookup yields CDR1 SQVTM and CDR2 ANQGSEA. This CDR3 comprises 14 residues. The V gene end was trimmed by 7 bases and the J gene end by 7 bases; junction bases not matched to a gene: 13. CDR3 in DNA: TGCAGCGGATTGCCGGAACAGGGGCTGAATGAGCAGTTCTTC. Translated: CSGLPEQGLNEQFF.